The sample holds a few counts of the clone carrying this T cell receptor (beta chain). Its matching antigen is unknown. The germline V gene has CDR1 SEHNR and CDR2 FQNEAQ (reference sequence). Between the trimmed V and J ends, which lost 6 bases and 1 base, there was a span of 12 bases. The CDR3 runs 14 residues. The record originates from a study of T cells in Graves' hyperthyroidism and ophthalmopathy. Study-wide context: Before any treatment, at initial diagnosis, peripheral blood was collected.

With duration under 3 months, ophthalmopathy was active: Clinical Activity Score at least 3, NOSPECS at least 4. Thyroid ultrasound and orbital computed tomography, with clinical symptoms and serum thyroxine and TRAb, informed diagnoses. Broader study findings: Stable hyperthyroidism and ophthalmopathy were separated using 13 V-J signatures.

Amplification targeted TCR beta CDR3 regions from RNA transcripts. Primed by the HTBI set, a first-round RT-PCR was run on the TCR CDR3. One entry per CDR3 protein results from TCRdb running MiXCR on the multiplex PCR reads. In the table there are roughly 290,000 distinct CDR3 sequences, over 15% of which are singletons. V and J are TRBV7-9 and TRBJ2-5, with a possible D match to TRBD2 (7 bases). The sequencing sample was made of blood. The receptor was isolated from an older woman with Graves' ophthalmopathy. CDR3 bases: TGTGCCAGCAGACGAGGGGGGGGCCAAGAGACCCAGTACTTC. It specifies CASRRGGGQETQYF. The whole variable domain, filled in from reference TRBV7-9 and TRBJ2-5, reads DTGVSQNPRHKITKRGQNVTFRCDPISEHNRLYWYRQTLGQGPEFLTYFQNEAQLEKSRLLSDRFSAERPKGSFSTLEIQRTEQGDSAMYLCASRRGGGQETQYFGPGTRLLVL.